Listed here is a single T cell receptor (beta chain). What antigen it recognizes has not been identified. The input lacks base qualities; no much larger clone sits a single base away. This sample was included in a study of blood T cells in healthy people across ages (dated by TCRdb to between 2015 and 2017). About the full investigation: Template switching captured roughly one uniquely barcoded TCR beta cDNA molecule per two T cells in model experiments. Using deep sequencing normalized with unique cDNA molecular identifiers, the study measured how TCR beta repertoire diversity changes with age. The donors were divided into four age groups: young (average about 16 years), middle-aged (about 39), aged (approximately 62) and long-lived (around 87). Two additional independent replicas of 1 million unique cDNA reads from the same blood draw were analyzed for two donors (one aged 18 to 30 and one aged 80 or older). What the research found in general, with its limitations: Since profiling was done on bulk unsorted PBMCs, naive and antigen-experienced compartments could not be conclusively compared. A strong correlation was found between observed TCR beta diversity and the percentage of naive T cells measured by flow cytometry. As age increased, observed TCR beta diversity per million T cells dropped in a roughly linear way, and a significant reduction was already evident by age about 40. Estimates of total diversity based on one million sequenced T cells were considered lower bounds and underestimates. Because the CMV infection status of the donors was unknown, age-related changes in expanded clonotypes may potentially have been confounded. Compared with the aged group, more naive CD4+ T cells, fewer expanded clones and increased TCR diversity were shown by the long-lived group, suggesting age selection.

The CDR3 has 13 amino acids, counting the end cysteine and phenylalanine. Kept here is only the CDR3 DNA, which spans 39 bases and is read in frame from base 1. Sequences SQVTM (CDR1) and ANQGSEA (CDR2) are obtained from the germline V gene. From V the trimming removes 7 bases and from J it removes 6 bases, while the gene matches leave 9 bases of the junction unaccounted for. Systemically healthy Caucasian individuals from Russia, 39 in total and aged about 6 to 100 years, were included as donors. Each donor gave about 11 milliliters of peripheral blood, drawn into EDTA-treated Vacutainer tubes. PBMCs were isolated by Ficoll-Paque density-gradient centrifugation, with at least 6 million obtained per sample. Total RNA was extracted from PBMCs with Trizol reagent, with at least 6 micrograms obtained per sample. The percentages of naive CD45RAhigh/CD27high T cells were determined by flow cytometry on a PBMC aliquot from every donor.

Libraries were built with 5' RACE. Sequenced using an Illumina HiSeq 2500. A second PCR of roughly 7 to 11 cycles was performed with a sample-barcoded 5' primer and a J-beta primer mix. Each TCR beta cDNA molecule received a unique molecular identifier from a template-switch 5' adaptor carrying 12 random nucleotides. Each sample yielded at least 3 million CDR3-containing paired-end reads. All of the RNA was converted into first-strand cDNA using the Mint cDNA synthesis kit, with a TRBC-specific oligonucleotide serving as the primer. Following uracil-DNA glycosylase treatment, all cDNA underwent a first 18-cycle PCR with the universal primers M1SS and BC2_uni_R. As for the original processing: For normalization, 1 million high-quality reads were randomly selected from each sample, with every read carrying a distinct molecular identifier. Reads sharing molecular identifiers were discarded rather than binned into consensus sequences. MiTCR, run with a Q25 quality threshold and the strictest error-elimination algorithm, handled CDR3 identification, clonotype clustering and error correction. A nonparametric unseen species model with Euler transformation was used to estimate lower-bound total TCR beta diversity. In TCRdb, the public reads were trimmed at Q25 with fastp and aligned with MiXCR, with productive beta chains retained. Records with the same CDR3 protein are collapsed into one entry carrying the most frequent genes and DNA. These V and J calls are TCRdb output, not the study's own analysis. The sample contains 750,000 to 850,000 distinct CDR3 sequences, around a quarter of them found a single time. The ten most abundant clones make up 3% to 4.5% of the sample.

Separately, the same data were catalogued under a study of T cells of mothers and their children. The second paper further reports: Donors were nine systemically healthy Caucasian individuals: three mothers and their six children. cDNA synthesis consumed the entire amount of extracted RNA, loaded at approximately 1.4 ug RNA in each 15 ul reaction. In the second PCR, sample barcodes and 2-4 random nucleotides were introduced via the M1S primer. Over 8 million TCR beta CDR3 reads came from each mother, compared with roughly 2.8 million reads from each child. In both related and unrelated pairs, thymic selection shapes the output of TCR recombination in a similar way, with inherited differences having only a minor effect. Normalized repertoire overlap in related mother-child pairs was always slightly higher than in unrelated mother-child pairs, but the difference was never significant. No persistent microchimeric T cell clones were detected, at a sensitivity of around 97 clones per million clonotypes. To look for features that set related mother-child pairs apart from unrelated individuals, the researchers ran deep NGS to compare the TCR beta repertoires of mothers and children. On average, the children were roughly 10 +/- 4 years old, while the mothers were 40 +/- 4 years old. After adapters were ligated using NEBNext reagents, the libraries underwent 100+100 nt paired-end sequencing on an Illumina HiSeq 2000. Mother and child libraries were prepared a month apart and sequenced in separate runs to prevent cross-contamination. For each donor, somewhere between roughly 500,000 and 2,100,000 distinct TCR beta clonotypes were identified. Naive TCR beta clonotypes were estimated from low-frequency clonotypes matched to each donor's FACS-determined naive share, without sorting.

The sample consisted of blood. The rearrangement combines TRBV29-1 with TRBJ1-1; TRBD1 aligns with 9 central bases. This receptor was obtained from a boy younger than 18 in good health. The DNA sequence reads TGCAGCGCTTGCGGACAGGGGTTTTCTGAAGCTTTCTTT. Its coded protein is CSACGQGFSEAFF.